The clone carrying this T cell receptor (beta chain) was seen just once. This sample was included in a study of blood T cell repertoires in COVID-19. Study background: Spain, Italy and the United States supplied samples that represented acute and convalescent COVID-19.

Germline V lookup: CDR1 KGHSH, CDR2 LQKENI. This CDR3 spans 15 amino acids. Unmatched junction bases numbered 3, after V lost 4 bases and J lost 2 bases. The study drew participants aged about 18 to 89 years from 20 to 30 US areas. Cohort placement rested on clinical history that participants reported themselves. Original processing methods: Estimation of nucleated cell counts was performed using reference gene primer amplification. Clones were sequenced by immunoSEQ multiplex PCR, and TCRdb holds only the in-frame ones, with some missing. The V and J calls and clone size come from that table; D and trimming were worked out from the DNA. The sample includes roughly 250,000 clones, about 91% of them seen just once.

This sequence was found in a woman between 40 and 50 years old with acute COVID-19. Sequencing used PBMCs or T cells enriched from blood (not recorded which). The chain links TRBV18 to TRBJ2-2; 8 bases are shared with TRBD1. The CDR3 DNA is TGTGCCAGCTCACAGGACAGGGCTAACACCGGGGAGCTGTTTTTT. Translation gives CASSQDRANTGELFF.